This TCR beta chain was identified during a study of T cells in Graves' hyperthyroidism and ophthalmopathy. Broader study findings: It was a median about 6.5 months before onset that the model predicted ophthalmopathy.

The V end was cut by 4 bases, the J end by 3 bases, with 13 bases between. This CDR3 has 14 residues. Germline V lookup: CDR1 SGHTA, CDR2 FQGNSA. The CDR3 regions of TCR beta were amplified from RNA transcripts. With the HTBI primer set, the TCR CDR3 went through a first round of RT-PCR. TCRdb reprocessed the multiplex PCR reads via MiXCR and lists one record per CDR3 protein. Of 750,000 to 950,000 distinct CDR3 sequences in the sample, 35% to 40% are singletons; the top ten hold about 9%. This clonotype came up many times. Its matching antigen is unknown. The chain combines TRBV7-2 with TRBJ2-7, with TRBD2 as a possible D gene (7 bases). Sequenced: blood. The source of this sequence is a man between 18 and 29 years old with Graves' hyperthyroidism. The CDR3 loop reads CASSWGLADYEQYF. CDR3 DNA: TGTGCCAGCAGCTGGGGGCTAGCGGACTACGAGCAGTACTTC.